This T cell receptor beta chain comes out of a study of identical twins. The donors were all healthy and Caucasian. TCRdb fed the 5' RACE reads into MiXCR, producing one record per CDR3 protein. Found here are around 220,000 distinct CDR3 sequences, around an eighth of them singletons; the top ten hold 7% to 9%. This CDR3 region has 15 residues. CDR1 MRHNA and CDR2 SNTAGT come from the germline V gene. The V end was cut by 5 bases, the J end by 0 bases, with 12 bases between. The sequenced sample was memory (CD45RO+) T cells sorted from blood. J is TRBJ2-3 and V is TRBV6-4, with TRBD2 as a possible D gene (6 bases). The clonotype was recovered from a woman between 18 and 29 years old in good health. The CDR3 protein is CASSRGDSSTDTQYF. Written as DNA, the CDR3 is TGTGCCAGCAGTCGCGGGGACTCTAGCACAGATACGCAGTATTTT.